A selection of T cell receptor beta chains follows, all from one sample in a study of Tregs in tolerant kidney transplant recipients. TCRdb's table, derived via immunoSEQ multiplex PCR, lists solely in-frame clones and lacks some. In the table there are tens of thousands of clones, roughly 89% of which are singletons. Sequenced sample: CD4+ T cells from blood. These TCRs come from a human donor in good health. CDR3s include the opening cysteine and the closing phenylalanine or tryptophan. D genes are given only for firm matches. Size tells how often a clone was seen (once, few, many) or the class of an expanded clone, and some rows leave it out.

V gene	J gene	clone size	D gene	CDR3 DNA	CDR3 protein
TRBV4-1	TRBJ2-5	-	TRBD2	TGCGCCAGCAGCCAATTGGGACTAGCAGAGACCCAGTACTTC	CASSQLGLAETQYF
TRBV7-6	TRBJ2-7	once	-	TGTGCCAGCAGCTTAGGGGCGGGCACGGGAGAGCAGTACTTC	CASSLGAGTGEQYF
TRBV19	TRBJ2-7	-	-	TGTGCCAGTAGTATAGAGGGGGGGGCGCGGCCCTACGAGCAGTACTTC	CASSIEGGARPYEQYF
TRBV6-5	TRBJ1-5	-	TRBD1	TGTGCCAGCAGTCCACAGGGGGCTCAGCCCCAGCATTTT	CASSPQGAQPQHF
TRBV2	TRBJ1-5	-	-	TGTGCCAGCAGTGAAGCCGGGGTAGGGAGGGGGCCCCAGCATTTT	CASSEAGVGRGPQHF
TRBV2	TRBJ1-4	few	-	TGTGCCAGCAGTGGTGATGAAAAACTGTTTTTT	CASSGDEKLFF
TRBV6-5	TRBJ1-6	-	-	TGTGCCAGCAGTGAGACACGGATCAATTCACCCCTCCACTTT	CASSETRINSPLHF
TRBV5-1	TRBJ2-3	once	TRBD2	TGCGCCAGCAGCTTGGGGGGGACTAGCGGCACAGATACGCAGTATTTT	CASSLGGTSGTDTQYF
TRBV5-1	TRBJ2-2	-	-	TGCGCCAGCAGCTTGGCCTACCCCGGGGAGCTGTTTTTT	CASSLAYPGELFF
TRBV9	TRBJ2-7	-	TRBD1	TGTGCCAGCAGCGTAGCCGGGACAGGGGTGTACGAGCAGTACTTC	CASSVAGTGVYEQYF
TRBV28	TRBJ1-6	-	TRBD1	TGTGCCAGCAGTATCCAGGGGACAGGGGAAAATTCACCCCTCCACTTT	CASSIQGTGENSPLHF
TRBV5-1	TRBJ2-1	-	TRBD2	TGCGCCAGCAGCCCTGGACTAGCGGGCAATGAGCAGTTCTTC	CASSPGLAGNEQFF
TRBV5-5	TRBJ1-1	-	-	TGTGCCAGCAGCTTGGGAGCAGGGGTGAACACTGAAGCTTTCTTT	CASSLGAGVNTEAFF
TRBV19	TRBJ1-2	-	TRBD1	TGTGCCAGTAGTAGAGACCGGGACAGGTGGGTTGATGGCTACACCTTC	CASSRDRDRWVDGYTF
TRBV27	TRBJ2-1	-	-	TGTGCCAGCAGGTGGCCTTGGAATGAGCAGTTCTTC	CASRWPWNEQFF
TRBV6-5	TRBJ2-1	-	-	TGTGCCAGCAGTTACAGGGAGCTGGGGGCCAATGAGCAGTTCTTC	CASSYRELGANEQFF
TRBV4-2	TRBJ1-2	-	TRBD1	TGTGCCAGCAGCCCCCGGACAGGTAATGGCTACACCTTC	CASSPRTGNGYTF
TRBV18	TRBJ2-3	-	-	TGTGCCAGCTCAACTGACCCGCAGGGTACGCAGTATTTT	CASSTDPQGTQYF
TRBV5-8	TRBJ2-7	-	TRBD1	TGTGCCAGCAGCCTCGGGACAGGGGAGGAGGACGAGCAGTACTTC	CASSLGTGEEDEQYF
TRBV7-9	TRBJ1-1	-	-	TGTGCCAGCAATCAGGGAGTAGGAACTGAAGCTTTCTTT	CASNQGVGTEAFF
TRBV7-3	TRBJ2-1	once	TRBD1	TGTGCCAGCAGTCGCACCGCGGGACAGGGGTACAATGAGCAGTTCTTC	CASSRTAGQGYNEQFF
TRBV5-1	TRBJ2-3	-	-	TGCGCCAGCAGCTTGTGGCGGCCCACAGATACGCAGTATTTT	CASSLWRPTDTQYF
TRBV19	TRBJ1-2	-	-	TGTGCCAGTAGTAAAGACAGGCGAACAGGGGGCTACACCTTC	CASSKDRRTGGYTF
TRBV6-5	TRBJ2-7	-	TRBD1	TGTGCCAGCAGCAACAGGGGGACCCTTATCGAGCAGTACTTC	CASSNRGTLIEQYF
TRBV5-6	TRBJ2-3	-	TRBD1	TGTGCCAGCAGCGCGGACAGGCGCGGCACAGATACGCAGTATTTT	CASSADRRGTDTQYF
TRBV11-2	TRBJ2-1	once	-	TGTGCCAGCAGAAATTTGCGGGGAGGTGAGCAGTTCTTC	CASRNLRGGEQFF
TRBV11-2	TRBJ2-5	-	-	TGTGCCAGCAGCTTAGGAGACAGGTACCAAGGGACCCAGTACTTC	CASSLGDRYQGTQYF
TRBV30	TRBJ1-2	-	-	TGTGCCTGGAGTGGCTCAAGGGACTATGGCTACACCTTC	CAWSGSRDYGYTF
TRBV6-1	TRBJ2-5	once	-	TGTGCCAGCGACGACCGTGGGACCCAGTACTTC	CASDDRGTQYF
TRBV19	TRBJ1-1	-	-	TGTGCCAGTAGTATCGGTGACAGCTTACAGAACACTGAAGCTTTCTTT	CASSIGDSLQNTEAFF
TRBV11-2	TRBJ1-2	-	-	TGTGCCAGCAGCTTAGACAGGGCGTCAGGTGGCTACACCTTC	CASSLDRASGGYTF
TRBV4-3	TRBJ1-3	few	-	TGCGCCAGCAGCCAAGAAGGCGGAAACACCATATATTTT	CASSQEGGNTIYF
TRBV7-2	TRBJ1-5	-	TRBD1	TGTGCCAGCAGCTTAGTCGGACAGGGTGGTCAGCCCCAGCATTTT	CASSLVGQGGQPQHF
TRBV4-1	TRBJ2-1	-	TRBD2	TGCGCCAGCAGCCCAGGGCCGGGACTAGCGGGGACCCAAGGTCAGTTCTTC	CASSPGPGLAGTQGQFF
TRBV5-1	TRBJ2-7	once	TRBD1	TGCGCCAGCAGCCGATCCGGGACAGGATTCTACGAGCAGTACTTC	CASSRSGTGFYEQYF
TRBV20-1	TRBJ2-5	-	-	TGCAGTGCTAGAGTGGTGGAGACCCAGTACTTC	CSARVVETQYF
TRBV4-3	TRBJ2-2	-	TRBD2	TGCGCCAGCAGCCTGGGACTAGCTCCCGGGGAGCTGTTTTTT	CASSLGLAPGELFF
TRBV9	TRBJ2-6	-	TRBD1	TGTGCCAGCAGCGATCAGACAGGGGGACGCTCTGGGGCCAACGTCCTGACTTTC	CASSDQTGGRSGANVLTF
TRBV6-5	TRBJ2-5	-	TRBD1	TGTGCCAGCGGTCGGGGACAGGTAGAGACCCAGTACTTC	CASGRGQVETQYF
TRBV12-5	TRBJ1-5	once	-	TGTGCTAGTGGTTTGGTTTCGGGGGGCAATCAGCCCCAGCATTTT	CASGLVSGGNQPQHF
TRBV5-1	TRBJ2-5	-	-	TGCGCCAGCAGCCACGGGGCCGGCGAAGAGACCCAGTACTTC	CASSHGAGEETQYF
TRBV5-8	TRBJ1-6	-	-	TGTGCCAGCAGCTTGTGGGAAACAGGGCCGTGGGATTCACCCCTCCACTTT	CASSLWETGPWDSPLHF
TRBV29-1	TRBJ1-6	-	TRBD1	TGCAGCGTTGAAGCGGGACAGGGGAGCTCCTATAATTCACCCCTCCACTTT	CSVEAGQGSSYNSPLHF
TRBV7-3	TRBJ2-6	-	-	TGTGCCAGCAGCTTCCAGGGGTCTGGGGCCAACGTCCTGACTTTC	CASSFQGSGANVLTF
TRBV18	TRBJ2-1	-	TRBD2	TGTGCCAGCTCACCACGGGACTTTGGGGAGGGTGAGCAGTTCTTC	CASSPRDFGEGEQFF
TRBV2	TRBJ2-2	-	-	TGTGCCAGCAGTGGAGAGGTGAACACCGGGGAGCTGTTTTTT	CASSGEVNTGELFF
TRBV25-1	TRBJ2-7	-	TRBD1	TGTGCCAGCAGTGAGGGTGGGACAGACTACGAGCAGTACTTC	CASSEGGTDYEQYF
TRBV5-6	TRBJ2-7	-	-	TGTGCCAGCAGCTGGGGAACTAGCCGGTACGAGCAGTACTTC	CASSWGTSRYEQYF